The clone carrying this T cell receptor beta chain was seen repeatedly, ten times or more. Its antigen is not identified. This record belongs to a study of breast tumors, draining lymph nodes, adjacent tissues. TCRdb re-called the multiplex PCR reads with MiXCR, one entry per CDR3 protein. The repertoire holds roughly 100,000 distinct CDR3 sequences, with around 30% as singletons. Study outcomes and limitations: The data were judged consistent with most tumor T cells coming from lymph node and expanding in tumor. Data only fit, rather than demonstrated, lymph node origin of most tumor T cells. Tumor TCR diversity was below lymph nodes but above nontumor tissue.

CDR1 is SGHRS, CDR2 YFSETQ, per germline. V dropped 7 bases and J dropped 4 bases, with 20 bases sitting between them. This CDR3 is built from 15 residues. Samples came from axillary lymph nodes draining the breast cancer. Sample: axillary lymph node tissue. The rearrangement uses TRBV5-1 and TRBJ2-5, with D unresolved. The clonotype was recovered from a female donor with breast cancer. Some clones in this sample may be carry-over from other donors' samples. The CDR3 DNA is TGCGCCAGCTTGCAAGGCTCCTCCCTGGCAGAGACCCAGTACTTC. It specifies CASLQGSSLAETQYF.